The clone carrying this TCR beta chain appeared many times. Its antigen is as yet unknown. CDR3 length: 14 residues. V was clipped by 6 bases and J by 5 bases; unmatched bases: 6. CDR1 and CDR2 from the germline V gene are DFQATT and SNEGSKA (reference sequence). The data were obtained in a study of glioma-infiltrating T cells. The iRepertoire nested amplicon-rescue multiplex PCR amplified TCR alpha and beta CDR3s from RNA. TCRdb passed the multiplex PCR reads through MiXCR, listing each CDR3 protein once. The sample lists around 99,000 distinct CDR3 sequences, approximately 26% occurring once. Points from the study as a whole: Tissue-blood divergence was below expectation in non-neoplastic patients, above in gliomas. CDR3 overlap between tissue and blood was very small.

The source is a human donor with low-grade glioma or glioblastoma, undergoing nonglioma brain surgery, or in good health (not recorded which). Sequenced material: glioma tissue, nonneoplastic brain tissue, or PBMCs (not recorded which). The V gene is TRBV20-1, the J gene TRBJ2-7; 14 bases align to TRBD2. CDR3 sequence: CSAPGLAGEHEQYF. The DNA for the CDR3 is TGCAGTGCCCCGGGACTAGCGGGAGAGCACGAGCAGTACTTC.